This T cell receptor (beta chain) derives from a study of technical replicates of blood from a handful of donors (dated by TCRdb to about 2017). Note on this clone: Its antigen target is currently unknown. Base qualities are missing; no much larger clone stands one base away.

CDR1 and CDR2, per the germline V gene, are KGHSH and LQKENI. Inclusive of the bounding cysteine and phenylalanine, the CDR3 is 14 residues long. CDR3 DNA is the only sequence kept; it has 42 bases, read in frame from the first base. Germline trimming amounts to 3 bases on V and 3 bases on J, with 3 as the count of junction bases outside the gene matches. Libraries were built with the immunoSEQ multiplex PCR assay. TCRdb retrieved this table from immuneACCESS and kept in-frame rearrangements only. Not all clones are present; in checked studies, unresolved V genes account for under half, and no reason is known for the remainder. For this sample the table gives 50,000 to 65,000 clones, of which 80% to 95% were detected only once. Clones ranked in the top ten supply roughly 4.2% of the sample.

This clonotype originated in a human donor in good health. Some clones in this sample may be carry-over from other donors' samples. Recombination connected TRBV18 to TRBJ2-7; TRBD2 agrees with 9 junctional bases. The source material was PBMCs. CDR3 sequence: CASSPGREGYEQYF. The DNA sequence reads TGTGCCAGCTCACCGGGGCGGGAGGGCTACGAGCAGTACTTC.